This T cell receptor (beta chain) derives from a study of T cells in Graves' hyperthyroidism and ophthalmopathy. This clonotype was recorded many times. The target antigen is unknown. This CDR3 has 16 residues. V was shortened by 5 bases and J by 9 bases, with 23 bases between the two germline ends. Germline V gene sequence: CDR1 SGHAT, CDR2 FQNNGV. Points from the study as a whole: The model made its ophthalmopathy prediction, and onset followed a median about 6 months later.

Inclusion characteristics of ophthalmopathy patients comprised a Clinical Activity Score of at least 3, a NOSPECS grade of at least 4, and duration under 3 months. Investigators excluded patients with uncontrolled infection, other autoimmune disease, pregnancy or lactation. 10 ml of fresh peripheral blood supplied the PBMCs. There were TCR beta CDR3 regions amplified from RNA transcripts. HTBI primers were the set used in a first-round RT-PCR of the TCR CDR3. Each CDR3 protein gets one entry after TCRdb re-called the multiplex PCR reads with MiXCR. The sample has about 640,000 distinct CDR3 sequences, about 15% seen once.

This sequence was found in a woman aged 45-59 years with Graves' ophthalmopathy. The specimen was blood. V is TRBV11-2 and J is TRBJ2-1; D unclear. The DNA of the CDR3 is TGTGCCAGCAGCCATGGACGCTATCGTGGGCGGAGTGAGCAGTTCTTC. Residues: CASSHGRYRGRSEQFF. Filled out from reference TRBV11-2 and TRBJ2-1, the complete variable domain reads EAGVAQSPRYKIIEKRQSVAFWCNPISGHATLYWYQQILGQGPKLLIQFQNNGVVDDSQLPKDRFSAERLKGVDSTLKIQPAKLEDSAVYLCASSHGRYRGRSEQFFGPGTRLTVL.